These 18 T cell receptor beta chains were all obtained from the same sample, sequenced in a study of cytomegalovirus exposure and HLA in healthy donors. 13 Jbeta primers and 60 Vbeta primers were used for the PCR. Using immunoSEQ multiplex PCR, the repertoire was profiled, and TCRdb retains in-frame clones only, with some absent. This sample yields around 85,000 clones, of which about four fifths are seen a single time; approximately 7.9% belongs to the top ten. Sample: PBMCs. Receptor source: a man in his thirties or forties in good health and CMV-seronegative.

The CDR3 protein is CASRKTAGVGYEQYF. In DNA form, the CDR3 reads TGCGCCAGCAGGAAAACCGCGGGGGTCGGATACGAGCAGTACTTC. The chain links TRBV5-1 to TRBJ2-7, with TRBD2 matching 7 bases. Looked up from germline, CDR1 is SGHRS and CDR2 is YFSETQ. After removal of 5 bases from V and 4 bases from J, the junction contained 12 bases not matched to a gene. CDR3 size: 15 residues.

CDR3 DNA sequence: TGTGCCAGCAGCGTAGTACAGGGGCCCTATGGCTACACCTTC. This gives the protein CASSVVQGPYGYTF. The V gene is TRBV9, the J gene TRBJ1-2; 7 positions agree with TRBD1. Germline CDR1 is SGDLS and CDR2 is YYNGEE. Trimming cost V 0 bases and J 4 bases; bases outside gene matches: 3. There are 14 residues in the CDR3. Full variable domain (remainder filled in from reference TRBV9 and TRBJ1-2): DSGVTQTPKHLITATGQRVTLRCSPRSGDLSVYWYQQSLDQGLQFLIQYYNGEERAKGNILERFSAQQFPDLHSELNLSSLELGDSALYFCASSVVQGPYGYTFGSGTRLTVV.

The chain is built from TRBV4-2 and TRBJ1-1; the D is unclear. The CDR3 spans 14 residues. The germline gives CDR1 LGHNA, CDR2 YNFKEQ. The V gene lost 4 bases and the J gene lost 1 base, with 10 bases spanning the gap. CDR3 sequence reads: CASSLLEGNTEAFF. The CDR3 nucleotides are TGTGCCAGCAGCCTCCTTGAGGGGAACACTGAAGCTTTCTTT.

The rearrangement joins TRBV5-8 to TRBJ1-4; D not resolved. The length of the CDR3 is 13 residues. Per germline, CDR1 SGHTS and CDR2 YDEGEE. V lost 4 bases and J lost 3, with 7 bases in between. CDR3 bases: TGTGCCAGCAGCCGAGTTCCTAATGAAAAACTGTTTTTT. This sequence encodes CASSRVPNEKLFF.

The genes are TRBV15 and TRBJ2-1; 7 bases match TRBD2. The J segment lost 6 bases and the V segment lost 3 bases, leaving 8 bases of the junction unmatched. This CDR3 region has 15 residues. Germline V CDR1 and CDR2: LNHNV, YYDKDF (reference sequence). The CDR3 nucleotides are TGTGCCACCAGCAGTGGTCCTAGCGGAGGCAATGAGCAGTTCTTC. This codes for CATSSGPSGGNEQFF.

V gene TRBV19 combines with J gene TRBJ1-2, with TRBD1 identical over 7 bases. Germline V gene sequence: CDR1 LNHDA, CDR2 SQIVND (reference sequence). V shed 10 bases and J 4 bases; nucleotides not matched to a gene: 9. The CDR3 runs 13 residues. The CDR3 coding sequence is TGTGCCACCCACAGGGACAGACTCTATGGCTACACCTTC. The encoded protein is CATHRDRLYGYTF.

This clone occurred once. One end of the junction does not line up with germline, which may come from a read error. Additional DNA sequences in this sample encode the identical CDR3. The chain has TRBV7-8 and TRBJ2-7; TRBD2 matches 11 bases. Germline CDR1 is SGHVS and CDR2 is FQNEAQ. The CDR3 extends over 15 amino acids. The CDR3 sequence: CASSSSSGGIHEQYF. DNA of the CDR3: TGCGCCAGCAGCTCCTCTAGCGGGGGGATCCACGAGCAGTACTTC.

This clone was found once. The chain uses TRBV9 and TRBJ2-6; perhaps TRBD2 as D (7 bases). Per germline, CDR1 SGDLS and CDR2 YYNGEE. V lost 3 bases to trimming and J lost 4 bases, with 20 bases between them. CDR3 size: 18 residues. CDR3 amino acids: CASSGLGGGSNGANVLTF. The CDR3 DNA follows: TGTGCCAGCAGCGGGCTAGGGGGAGGGAGTAACGGGGCCAACGTCCTGACTTTC.

The chain recombines TRBV10-3 with TRBJ2-7; D call uncertain. In germline, CDR1 is ENHRY, CDR2 SYGVKD. The CDR3 loop spans 14 amino acids. V was cut by 2 bases and J by 7 bases, with 15 bases left in between. CDR3 in amino acids: CAISELLPRPEQYF. The CDR3 region has the DNA TGTGCCATCAGTGAGCTCCTTCCTAGACCGGAGCAGTACTTC.

The V and J genes are TRBV5-1 and TRBJ1-5, with 8 nucleotides matching TRBD1. The germline V gene encodes CDR1 SGHRS and CDR2 YFSETQ. The CDR3 contains 15 residues. Unmatched junction bases numbered 9, after V lost 4 bases and J lost 6 bases. This chain's CDR3 is CASSPGQGRSQPQHF. In nucleotides, the CDR3 is TGCGCCAGCAGCCCTGGACAGGGTCGGTCTCAGCCCCAGCATTTT.

The rearrangement joins TRBV10-3 to TRBJ2-3; D perhaps matches TRBD2 (5 bases). There are 12 residues in the CDR3. Between the trimmed V and J ends, which lost 9 bases and 0 bases, there was a span of 7 bases. CDR1 and CDR2 from the germline V gene are ENHRY and SYGVKD. The CDR3, as DNA: TGTGCCATTAGCGTCAGCACAGATACGCAGTATTTT. Translated: CAISVSTDTQYF.

Here the CDR3 DNA reads TGCGCCAGCAGCAGGACTAGCGGGAGTCAGGAGCAGTTCTTC. Its protein is CASSRTSGSQEQFF. The chain combines TRBV5-1 with TRBJ2-1, with 13 bases matching TRBD2. Germline CDR1 reads SGHRS; CDR2 reads YFSETQ. V lost 4 bases and J lost 10; bases outside the gene matches: 5. The CDR3 length is 14 residues. Combining the CDR3 with reference TRBV5-1 and TRBJ2-1 gives the whole variable domain KAGVTQTPRYLIKTRGQQVTLSCSPISGHRSVSWYQQTPGQGLQFLFEYFSETQRNKGNFPGRFSGRQFSNSRSEMNVSTLELGDSALYLCASSRTSGSQEQFFGPGTRLTVL.

The genes are TRBV15 and TRBJ2-5; tentatively, D is TRBD1 (5 bases). Judging by the DNA end, TRBJ2-7 fits better; the J call may be wrong. The CDR3 has 15 residues. The germline V gene has CDR1 LNHNV and CDR2 YYDKDF (reference sequence). The CDR3 region is CATSRDRAGPYEQYF. DNA of the CDR3: TGTGCCACCAGCAGAGATAGGGCAGGGCCCTACGAGCAGTACTTC.

The V call is TRBV10-3, the J call TRBJ2-3; TRBD2 aligns across 8 bases. CDR1 and CDR2 from the germline V gene are ENHRY and SYGVKD. The CDR3 runs 16 residues. The trim removed 6 bases at V and 0 bases at J, leaving 8 bases unmatched. The CDR3 here is CAIRPAGGGSTDTQYF. As DNA, the CDR3 is TGTGCCATCAGACCCGCGGGGGGAGGGAGCACAGATACGCAGTATTTT.

V gene TRBV7-2 combines with J gene TRBJ1-1, with 8 bases matching TRBD1. CDR1 is SGHTA and CDR2 is FQGNSA in the germline V gene. With 0 bases clipped from V and 0 bases from J, the junction kept 3 bases outside the gene matches. The CDR3 loop spans 16 amino acids. CDR3 amino acids: CASSLARGPMNTEAFF. DNA for the CDR3: TGTGCCAGCAGCTTAGCCAGGGGGCCCATGAACACTGAAGCTTTCTTT.

The J gene is TRBJ1-2, the V gene TRBV27; TRBD1 agrees at 7 bases. The germline V gene encodes CDR1 MNHEY and CDR2 SMNVEV (reference sequence). This CDR3 has 15 amino acids. The V segment lost 3 bases and the J segment 8 bases; nucleotides outside the gene matches: 12. CDR3 DNA: TGTGCCAGCAGTTTCGGCACAGGGGCTAATTACGGCTACACCTTC. As protein: CASSFGTGANYGYTF.

This chain connects TRBV19 to TRBJ2-2, with D maybe TRBD2 (5 bases). The V end lost 5 bases, the J end lost 8 bases, and 15 bases lay between the germline ends. Germline V gives CDR1 LNHDA, CDR2 SQIVND (reference sequence). The CDR3 loop spans 14 amino acids. The CDR3 region has the DNA TGTGCCAGTAGTGTAAAGGCTTCGGGAGGGGAGCTGTTTTTT. Translated, it gives CASSVKASGGELFF. The full variable domain, completed using reference TRBV19 and TRBJ2-2, is DGGITQSPKYLFRKEGQNVTLSCEQNLNHDAMYWYRQDPGQGLRLIYYSQIVNDFQKGDIAEGYSVSREKKESFPLTVTSAQKNPTAFYLCASSVKASGGELFFGEGSRLTVL.

The gene calls are TRBV5-1 and TRBJ2-3; 9 nucleotides match TRBD2. Germline CDR1 SGHRS, CDR2 YFSETQ. After removal of 10 bases from V and 2 bases from J, the junction contained 8 bases not matched to a gene. This CDR3 comprises 14 residues. CDR3 region: CASVRGGSTDTQYF. CDR3 in DNA: TGCGCCTCCGTGCGGGGGGGGTCCACAGATACGCAGTATTTT.